This T cell receptor (beta chain) was found in a study of blood T cells in healthy people across ages. Germline loops: CDR1 MNHEY, CDR2 SMNVEV (reference sequence). The CDR3 is made up of 14 amino acids. V lost 6 bases and J lost 9, with 18 bases in between. Alongside a J-beta primer mix, a sample-barcoded 5' primer served in a second PCR lasting about 7 to 12 cycles. The study obtained at least 2.5 million CDR3-containing paired-end reads from every sample. TCRdb re-called the 5' RACE reads with MiXCR, one entry per CDR3 protein. The sample includes about 1,500,000 distinct CDR3 sequences, approximately 30% of them seen just once.

This chain joins TRBV27 and TRBJ2-1; D call uncertain. This sequence was found in a woman younger than 45 in good health. Sequencing was carried out using blood. The CDR3 DNA reads TGTGCCAGCAGCCCAAACCGCGGATTGAGTGAGCAGTTCTTC. Translated: CASSPNRGLSEQFF.